This T cell receptor (beta chain) was captured in a study of a mutant IDH1 vaccine in newly diagnosed glioma (TCRdb year 2021). A note on the overall study: Vaccination began 4-6 weeks after radiotherapy alone, or alongside temozolomide cycles in the chemotherapy-containing groups. Of the 25 to 40 patients who were treated, approximately 60% were male and approximately 40% were female, and the mean age was around 40 years. The week-35 safety follow-up was designated visit V12, and the week-47 end of study was designated visit V13. Before enrollment, most patients had been given radiochemotherapy with temozolomide as standard therapy, while the rest had received either radiotherapy alone or temozolomide alone. Peripheral blood was collected at six visits: V03 (baseline), V05, V07, V10, V12 and V13. Longitudinal TCRB deep sequencing was done for 20 to 25 treated patients, wherever samples were available for exploratory analyses.

The meaning of the sample's time point label: week 35, safety follow-up. Every vaccine dose consisted of 300 ug of a 20-mer mutant IDH1 peptide in Montanide, administered subcutaneously together with topical imiquimod. Patients received eight vaccinations in weeks 1, 3, 5, 7, 11, 15, 19 and 23, corresponding to visits V03 through V10. All donors had newly diagnosed IDH1-mutant astrocytomas of WHO grade 3 or 4 that showed loss of nuclear ATRX. The samples were drawn from NOA16, a multicentre, single-arm, open-label phase I trial in Germany that tested a mutant IDH1 peptide vaccine in humans for the first time. Genomic DNA for TCRB sequencing was extracted from EDTA blood using the DNeasy Blood and Tissue Kit. The paper as a whole reports these results and caveats: No apparent relationship was observed between pseudoprogression and alterations in the top peripheral T cell clonotypes detected by TCRB sequencing. Across multiple MHC alleles, vaccine-induced immune responses were seen in 85% to 95% of patients. According to the authors, sample limitations meant that analyses of patient blood samples could not be reproduced. Selection of PBMC samples for TCRB deep sequencing was based on availability.

As concerns this clone: Its specific antigen is unknown. Base-call qualities are not available, and no considerably larger clone is one nucleotide away.

The library was made by the immunoSEQ multiplex PCR assay. Rearranged TCR beta chain sequences were amplified with the hsTCRB Kit following the manufacturer's protocol. Sequencing of TCRB libraries was carried out on an Illumina MiSeq. The published analysis was carried out like this. The kit vendor's proprietary platform handled demultiplexing, trimming and gene mapping. TCRdb limited this immuneACCESS table to in-frame rearrangements with V and J called. A share of clones is missing; checked studies link under half to unresolved V genes, and the rest is unexplained. The V and J calls and clone size come from that table; D and trimming were worked out from the DNA. This sample gives tens of thousands of clones in total; around 87% of them show up just once. The ten largest clonotypes hold about 2% of the sample. CDR1 and CDR2 are drawn from the germline V gene (reference sequence): MNHEY, SMNVEV. From cysteine to phenylalanine, the CDR3 is 15 amino acids long. Only the CDR3 portion is preserved as DNA: 45 bases, with reading frame beginning at the first base. The junction carries 14 bases between V and J, which are trimmed by 6 bases and 2 bases respectively.

The starting material was PBMCs, obtained from a glioma patient whose treatment included an IDH1 peptide vaccine. The chain is made from TRBV27 and TRBJ2-1; a tentative D match to TRBD1 spans 6 bases. This TCR came from a young man with glioma. At the DNA level, the sequence is TGTGCCAGCAGGAGGGGGAAAACACCCTACAATGAGCAGTTCTTC. Its amino acids are CASRRGKTPYNEQFF.